This T cell receptor beta chain was sequenced for a study of T cells after yellow fever vaccination. The trim removed 7 bases at V and 9 bases at J, leaving 12 bases unmatched. The CDR3 spans 15 residues. Germline V gene sequence: CDR1 SGHRS, CDR2 YFSETQ. This clonotype was recorded at least ten times. As TCR cDNA was made by 5'RACE template switching, a universal primer site and UMIs were added. TCRdb re-analysed the 5' RACE reads in MiXCR, keeping a single row per CDR3 protein. The profile shows approximately 140,000 distinct CDR3 sequences, roughly 8% of them singletons. This specimen consisted of CD4+ T cells sorted from PBMCs, obtained 5 days after the yellow fever booster vaccination. The receptor comes from a man in his thirties or forties who received the YFV17D yellow fever vaccine. The chain recombines TRBV5-1 with TRBJ2-1, with 11 bases that match TRBD2. The CDR3 here is CASRLELAGVGEQFF. The DNA for the CDR3 is TGCGCCAGCCGGCTAGAACTAGCGGGAGTCGGTGAGCAGTTCTTC.